Presented here are 3 T cell receptor beta chains from one specimen sequenced in a study of T-cell memory formation after mild COVID-19. TCRdb re-called the 5' RACE reads with MiXCR, one entry per CDR3 protein. Of roughly 400,000 distinct CDR3 sequences in the sample, roughly 26% were seen once. Sequenced: PBMCs or a T cell subset sorted from them (not recorded which). The receptors here all came from an adult woman who had mild COVID-19 (a few samples of this study predate the infection). Cell type and time point are not known.

The chain combines TRBV12-3 or TRBV12-4 with TRBJ2-5; D perhaps matches TRBD2 (6 bases). The CDR3 length is 15 residues. V was clipped by 2 bases and J by 0 bases, with 10 bases between them. CDR3: CASSLRTTYQETQYF. The CDR3 coding sequence is TGTGCCAGCAGTTTACGGACTACCTACCAAGAGACCCAGTACTTC.

This clonotype has just a few counts. This chain connects TRBV6-6 to TRBJ1-2, with D hard to call. V was pared by 5 bases and J by 8 bases, with 12 bases between. The CDR3 spans 12 residues. CDR1 is MNHNY and CDR2 is SVGAGI in the germline V gene (reference sequence). The CDR3 coding sequence is TGTGCCAGCAGTGTAGATTCGTACGGCTACACCTTC. This encodes CASSVDSYGYTF.

There are a few counts of this clonotype. V gene TRBV7-9 combines with J gene TRBJ2-5; tentatively, D is TRBD2 (7 bases). Trimming removed 2 bases at V and 3 bases at J, with 13 bases between. Germline V CDR1 and CDR2: SEHNR, FQNEAQ (reference sequence). This CDR3 contains 15 residues. CDR3 sequence: CASSLRGGWEETQYF. The DNA of the CDR3 is TGTGCCAGCAGCTTAAGGGGGGGATGGGAAGAGACCCAGTACTTC. The complete variable domain, with remaining parts taken from reference TRBV7-9 and TRBJ2-5, reads DTGVSQNPRHKITKRGQNVTFRCDPISEHNRLYWYRQTLGQGPEFLTYFQNEAQLEKSRLLSDRFSAERPKGSFSTLEIQRTEQGDSAMYLCASSLRGGWEETQYFGPGTRLLVL.